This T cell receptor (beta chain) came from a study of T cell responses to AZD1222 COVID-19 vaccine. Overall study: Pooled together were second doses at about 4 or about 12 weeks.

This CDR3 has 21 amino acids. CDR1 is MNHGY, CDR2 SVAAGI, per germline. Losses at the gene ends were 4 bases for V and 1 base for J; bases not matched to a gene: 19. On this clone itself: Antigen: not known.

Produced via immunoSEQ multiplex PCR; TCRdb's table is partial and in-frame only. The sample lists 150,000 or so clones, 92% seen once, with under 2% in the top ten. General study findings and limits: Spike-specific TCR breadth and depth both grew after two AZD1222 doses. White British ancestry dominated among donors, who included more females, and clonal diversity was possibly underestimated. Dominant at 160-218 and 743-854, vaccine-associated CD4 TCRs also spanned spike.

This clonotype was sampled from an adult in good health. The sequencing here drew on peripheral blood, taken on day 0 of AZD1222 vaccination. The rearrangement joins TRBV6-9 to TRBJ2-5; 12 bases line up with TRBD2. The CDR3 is CASSSTNSSGGAAPVQETQYF. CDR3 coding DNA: TGTGCCAGCAGTTCAACGAATTCTAGCGGGGGGGCCGCCCCGGTCCAAGAGACCCAGTACTTC.